The 11 T cell receptor beta chains below were found in one sample sequenced in a study of PD-1 blockade in classical Hodgkin lymphoma. Measured with immunoSEQ multiplex PCR; TCRdb has only the in-frame clones, and not every one. The sample holds about 21,000 clones, around nine tenths seen once. Sample time point: newly diagnosed, previously untreated cHL patient sample. Thawed PBMCs were the source of CD8+ T cells, obtained through magnetic negative selection. Sequencing input: CD8+ T cells from blood. These receptors originate from a human donor with classical Hodgkin lymphoma.

V is TRBV11-2 and J is TRBJ1-2; a possible D gene is TRBD1 (5 bases). The V end lost 2 bases, the J end lost 7 bases, and 11 bases lay between the germline ends. Germline V lookup: CDR1 SGHAT, CDR2 FQNNGV. This CDR3 spans 13 amino acids. The CDR3 DNA reads TGTGCCAGCAGCTTAACGGGCCAGGGTGGCTACACCTTC. Translated: CASSLTGQGGYTF.

The chain links TRBV7-9 to TRBJ2-5; 9 bases are shared with TRBD2. V shed 3 bases, J shed 1 base, and the junction held 6 bases outside the gene matches. This CDR3 comprises 16 residues. CDR1 is SEHNR, CDR2 FQNEAQ, per germline (reference sequence). CDR3 nucleotide sequence: TGTGCCAGCAGCTTGGGACTAGCATCCCCCCAAGAGACCCAGTACTTC. Amino acids: CASSLGLASPQETQYF.

The J gene is TRBJ2-1, the V gene TRBV10-2; D gene unclear. Germline loops: CDR1 WSHSY, CDR2 SAAADI. V dropped 2 bases and J dropped 10 bases, with 6 bases sitting between them. There are 11 residues in the CDR3. The CDR3: CASSEAPEQFF. DNA for the CDR3: TGCGCCAGCAGTGAGGCGCCAGAGCAGTTCTTC.

The V gene is TRBV7-2, the J gene TRBJ2-3; 9 bases match TRBD2. The CDR3 spans 18 residues. With 2 bases clipped from V and 2 bases from J, the junction kept 11 bases outside the gene matches. Germline V gene data show CDR1 as SGHTA and CDR2 as FQGNSA. The CDR3: CASSLQGGRGGDTDTQYF. For the CDR3, the DNA is TGTGCCAGCAGCTTACAGGGGGGGCGGGGGGGCGACACAGATACGCAGTATTTT.

About this clone: At one end, the junction sequence differs from germline, possibly due to a read error. The chain is built from TRBV4-1 and TRBJ2-7; D possibly corresponds to TRBD1 (6 bases). The CDR3 loop spans 15 amino acids. Germline V gene lookup returns CDR1 MGHRA and CDR2 YSYEKL. CDR3 in amino acids: CTSSLNVQGSNEQYF. DNA for the CDR3: TGCACCAGCAGCCTAAATGTACAGGGAAGTAACGAGCAGTACTTC.

This chain links TRBV7-9 with TRBJ1-4; weak D call: TRBD1 (6 bases). This CDR3 comprises 17 residues. V lost 1 base, J lost 3 bases, and 15 bases lay in between. In germline, CDR1 is SEHNR, CDR2 FQNEAQ (reference sequence). CDR3 coding DNA: TGTGCCAGCAGCTTAGAACTCAGACAGGACCCTAATGAAAAACTGTTTTTT. Protein sequence: CASSLELRQDPNEKLFF.

The V and J genes are TRBV28 and TRBJ2-5; D might be TRBD1 or TRBD2, each matching 5 bases. This CDR3 has 14 amino acids. Germline V gives CDR1 MDHEN, CDR2 SYDVKM. Between the trimmed V and J ends, which lost 3 bases and 5 bases, there was a span of 13 bases. This CDR3 is CASSLREGFETQYF. In nucleotides, the CDR3 is TGTGCCAGCAGTTTGAGAGAGGGGTTTGAGACCCAGTACTTC.

In its sample, this clone ranks as medium-sized. The sample carries other DNA sequences with the same CDR3. This chain links TRBV9 with TRBJ1-5; 9 nucleotides match TRBD1. J lost 2 bases, V lost 5 bases, and 5 bases had no gene match. The CDR3 sequence is 15 residues long. Per germline, CDR1 SGDLS and CDR2 YYNGEE. This chain's CDR3 is CASSVGQGGNQPQHF. The CDR3 nucleotides are TGTGCCAGCAGTGTGGGACAGGGAGGCAATCAGCCCCAGCATTTT.

The V gene is TRBV6-4, the J gene TRBJ2-1; no clear D gene. The germline gives CDR1 MRHNA, CDR2 SNTAGT. The CDR3 runs 14 residues. Trimming pared 6 bases from V and 0 bases from J, leaving 9 bases between. CDR3 in DNA: TGTGCCAGCAGCAAGTATAGCTCCTACAATGAGCAGTTCTTC. Amino acid sequence: CASSKYSSYNEQFF.

This chain uses TRBV4-3 with TRBJ2-7; 7 nucleotides match TRBD2. V was pared by 0 bases and J by 2 bases, with 4 bases of the junction left unmatched. The CDR3 covers 15 residues. Per germline, CDR1 LGHNA and CDR2 YSLEER. CDR3: CASSQDSSGAYEQYF. The CDR3 DNA reads as TGCGCCAGCAGCCAAGATTCTAGCGGAGCCTACGAGCAGTACTTC.

This chain uses TRBV4-3 with TRBJ2-1, with 7 bases fitting TRBD2. V trimming: 1 base; J trimming: 6 bases; junction bases outside the gene matches: 15. Germline loops: CDR1 LGHNA, CDR2 YSLEER. The CDR3 contains 18 residues. CDR3 in amino acids: CASSQVNTREGGRNEQFF. The CDR3 nucleotides read TGCGCCAGCAGCCAAGTGAATACTCGAGAGGGAGGGCGCAATGAGCAGTTCTTC.